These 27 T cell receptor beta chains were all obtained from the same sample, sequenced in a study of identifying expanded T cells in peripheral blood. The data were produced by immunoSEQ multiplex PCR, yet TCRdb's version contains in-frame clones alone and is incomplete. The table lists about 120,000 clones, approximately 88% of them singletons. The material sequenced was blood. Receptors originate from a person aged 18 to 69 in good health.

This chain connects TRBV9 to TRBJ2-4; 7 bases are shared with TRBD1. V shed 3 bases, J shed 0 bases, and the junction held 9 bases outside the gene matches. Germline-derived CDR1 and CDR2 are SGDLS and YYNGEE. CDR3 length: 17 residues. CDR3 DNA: TGTGCCAGCAGCGCTCCTGGACAGGAACTAGCCAAAAACATTCAGTACTTC. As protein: CASSAPGQELAKNIQYF.

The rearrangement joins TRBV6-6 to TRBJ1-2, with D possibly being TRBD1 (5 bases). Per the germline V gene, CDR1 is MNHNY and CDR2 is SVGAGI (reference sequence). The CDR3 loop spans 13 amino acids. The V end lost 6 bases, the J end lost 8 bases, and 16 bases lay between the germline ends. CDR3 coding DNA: TGTGCCAGCAGGACGGCCGTGCAGGGAGGCTACACCTTC. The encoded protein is CASRTAVQGGYTF.

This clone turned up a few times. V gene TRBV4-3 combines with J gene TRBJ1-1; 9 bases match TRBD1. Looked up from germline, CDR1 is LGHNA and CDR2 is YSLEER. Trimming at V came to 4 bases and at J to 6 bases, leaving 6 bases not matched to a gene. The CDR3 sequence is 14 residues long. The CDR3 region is CASSLRTGDPEAFF. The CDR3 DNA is TGCGCCAGCAGCCTTAGGACAGGGGACCCTGAAGCTTTCTTT.

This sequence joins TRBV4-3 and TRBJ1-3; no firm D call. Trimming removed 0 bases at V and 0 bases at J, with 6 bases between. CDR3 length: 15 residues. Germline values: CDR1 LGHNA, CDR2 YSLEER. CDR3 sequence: CASSQDTSSGNTIYF. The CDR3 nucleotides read TGCGCCAGCAGCCAAGACACGAGCTCTGGAAACACCATATATTTT.

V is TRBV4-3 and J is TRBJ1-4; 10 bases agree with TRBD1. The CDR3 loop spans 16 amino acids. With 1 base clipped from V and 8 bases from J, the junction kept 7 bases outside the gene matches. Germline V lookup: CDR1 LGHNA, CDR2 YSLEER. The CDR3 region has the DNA TGCGCCAGCAGCCAAGGGCGACAGGGGGCCGGGGAAAAACTGTTTTTT. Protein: CASSQGRQGAGEKLFF.

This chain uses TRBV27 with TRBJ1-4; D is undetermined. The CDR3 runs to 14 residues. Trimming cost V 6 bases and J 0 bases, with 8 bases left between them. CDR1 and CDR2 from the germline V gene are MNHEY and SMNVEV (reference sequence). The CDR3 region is CASRRRSTNEKLFF. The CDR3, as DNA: TGTGCCAGCAGACGCCGGTCAACTAATGAAAAACTGTTTTTT.

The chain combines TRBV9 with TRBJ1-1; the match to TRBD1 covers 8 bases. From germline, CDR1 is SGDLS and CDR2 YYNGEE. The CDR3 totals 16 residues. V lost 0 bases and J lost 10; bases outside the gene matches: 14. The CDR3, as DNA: TGTGCCAGCAGCGTAGTCCCTAATCCAGGGGGCCACGGAGCTTTCTTT. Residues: CASSVVPNPGGHGAFF.

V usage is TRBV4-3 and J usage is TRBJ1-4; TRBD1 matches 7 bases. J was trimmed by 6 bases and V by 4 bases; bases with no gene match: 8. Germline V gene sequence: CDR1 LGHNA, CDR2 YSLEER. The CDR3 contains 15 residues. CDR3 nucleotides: TGCGCCAGCAGCCTTACCTCCGGGACAGATGAAAAACTGTTTTTT. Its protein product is CASSLTSGTDEKLFF.

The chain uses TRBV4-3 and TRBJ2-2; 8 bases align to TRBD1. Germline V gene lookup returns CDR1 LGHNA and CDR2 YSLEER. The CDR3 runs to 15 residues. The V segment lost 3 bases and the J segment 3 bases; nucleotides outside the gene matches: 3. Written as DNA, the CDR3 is TGCGCCAGCAGCCAGACAGGGGATTACACCGGGGAGCTGTTTTTT. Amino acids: CASSQTGDYTGELFF.

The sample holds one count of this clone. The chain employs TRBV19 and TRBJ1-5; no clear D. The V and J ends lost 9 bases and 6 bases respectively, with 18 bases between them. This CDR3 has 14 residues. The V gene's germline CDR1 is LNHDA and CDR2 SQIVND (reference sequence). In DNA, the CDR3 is TGTGCCAGCAGAACCGGAGGAGGCCTTCAGCCCCAGCATTTT. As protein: CASRTGGGLQPQHF.

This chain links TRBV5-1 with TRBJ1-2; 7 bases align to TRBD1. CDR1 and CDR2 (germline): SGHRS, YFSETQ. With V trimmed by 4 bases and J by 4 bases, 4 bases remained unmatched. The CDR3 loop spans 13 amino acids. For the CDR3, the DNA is TGCGCCAGCAGCCCACAGGGGAGCTATGGCTACACCTTC. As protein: CASSPQGSYGYTF.

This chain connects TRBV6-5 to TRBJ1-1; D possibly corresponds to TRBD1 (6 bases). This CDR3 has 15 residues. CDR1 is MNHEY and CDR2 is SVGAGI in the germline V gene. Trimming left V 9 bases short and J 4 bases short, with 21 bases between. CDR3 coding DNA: TGTGCCAGTTTCTCGGGGGCCAGCACTTTCACTGAAGCTTTCTTT. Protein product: CASFSGASTFTEAFF.

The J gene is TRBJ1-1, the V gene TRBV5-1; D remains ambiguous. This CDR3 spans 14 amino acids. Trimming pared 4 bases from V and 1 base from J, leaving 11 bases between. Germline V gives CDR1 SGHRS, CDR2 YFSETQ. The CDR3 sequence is CASSRPPENTEAFF. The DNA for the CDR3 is TGCGCCAGCAGCAGACCCCCAGAGAACACTGAAGCTTTCTTT.

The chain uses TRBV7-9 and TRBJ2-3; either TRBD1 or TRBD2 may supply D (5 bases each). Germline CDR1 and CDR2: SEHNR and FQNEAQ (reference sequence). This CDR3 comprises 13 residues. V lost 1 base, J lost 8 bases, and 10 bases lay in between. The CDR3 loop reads CASSLVRDGTQYF. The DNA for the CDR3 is TGTGCCAGCAGCTTAGTTCGGGACGGTACGCAGTATTTT.

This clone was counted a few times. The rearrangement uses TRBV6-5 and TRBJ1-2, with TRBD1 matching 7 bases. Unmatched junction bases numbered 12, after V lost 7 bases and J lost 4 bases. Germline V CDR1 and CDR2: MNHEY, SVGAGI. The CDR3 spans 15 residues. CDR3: CASTPRMTGIYGYTF. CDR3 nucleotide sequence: TGTGCCAGCACCCCAAGAATGACAGGGATCTATGGCTACACCTTC.

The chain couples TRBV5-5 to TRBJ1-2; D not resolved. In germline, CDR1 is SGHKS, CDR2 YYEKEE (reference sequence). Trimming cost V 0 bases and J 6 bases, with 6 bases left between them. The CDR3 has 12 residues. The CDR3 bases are TGTGCCAGCAGCTTGGCTCGCGATGGCTACACCTTC. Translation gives CASSLARDGYTF.

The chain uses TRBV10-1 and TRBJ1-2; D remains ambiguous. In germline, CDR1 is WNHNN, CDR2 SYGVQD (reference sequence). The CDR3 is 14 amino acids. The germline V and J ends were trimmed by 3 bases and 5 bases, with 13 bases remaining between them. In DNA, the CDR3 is TGCGCCAGCAGTGAAAGGTTCTTGTGGTATGGCTACACCTTC. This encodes CASSERFLWYGYTF.

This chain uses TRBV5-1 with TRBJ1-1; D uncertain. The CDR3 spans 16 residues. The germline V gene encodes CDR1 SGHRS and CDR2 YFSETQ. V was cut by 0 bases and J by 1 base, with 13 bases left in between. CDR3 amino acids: CASSLEPGSGNTEAFF. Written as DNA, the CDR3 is TGCGCCAGCAGCTTGGAACCGGGGAGCGGGAACACTGAAGCTTTCTTT.

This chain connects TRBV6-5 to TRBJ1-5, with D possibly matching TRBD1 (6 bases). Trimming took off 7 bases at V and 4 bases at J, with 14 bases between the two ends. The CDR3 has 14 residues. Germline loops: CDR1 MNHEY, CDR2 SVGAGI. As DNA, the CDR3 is TGTGCCAGCAATAACGGAGGGGGGAATCAGCCCCAGCATTTT. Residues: CASNNGGGNQPQHF.

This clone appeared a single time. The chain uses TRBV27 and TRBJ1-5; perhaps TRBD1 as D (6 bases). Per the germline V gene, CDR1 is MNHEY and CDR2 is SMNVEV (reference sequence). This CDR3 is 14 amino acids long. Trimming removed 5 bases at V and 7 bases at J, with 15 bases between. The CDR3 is CASSLRGVGQPQHF. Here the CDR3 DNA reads TGTGCCAGCAGTCTTAGGGGGGTAGGACAGCCCCAGCATTTT.

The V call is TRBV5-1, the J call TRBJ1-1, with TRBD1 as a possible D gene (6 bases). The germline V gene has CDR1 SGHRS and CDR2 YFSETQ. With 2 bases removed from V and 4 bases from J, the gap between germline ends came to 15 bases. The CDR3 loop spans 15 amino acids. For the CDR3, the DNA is TGCGCCAGCAGCTTCGCCAGGGGAATGGGCACTGAAGCTTTCTTT. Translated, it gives CASSFARGMGTEAFF.

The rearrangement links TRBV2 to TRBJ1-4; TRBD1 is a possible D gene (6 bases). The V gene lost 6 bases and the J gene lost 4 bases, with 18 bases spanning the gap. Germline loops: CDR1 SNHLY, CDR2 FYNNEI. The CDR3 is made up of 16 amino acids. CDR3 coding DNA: TGTGCCAGCAGGGGGGCCAGGCTTTCGCGTAATGAAAAACTGTTTTTT. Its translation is CASRGARLSRNEKLFF.

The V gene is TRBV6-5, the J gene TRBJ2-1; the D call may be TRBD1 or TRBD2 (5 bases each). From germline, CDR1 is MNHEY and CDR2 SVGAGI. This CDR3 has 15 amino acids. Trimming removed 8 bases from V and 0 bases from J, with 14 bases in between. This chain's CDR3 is CASQQPGSSYNEQFF. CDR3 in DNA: TGTGCCAGCCAACAGCCAGGGAGCTCCTACAATGAGCAGTTCTTC.

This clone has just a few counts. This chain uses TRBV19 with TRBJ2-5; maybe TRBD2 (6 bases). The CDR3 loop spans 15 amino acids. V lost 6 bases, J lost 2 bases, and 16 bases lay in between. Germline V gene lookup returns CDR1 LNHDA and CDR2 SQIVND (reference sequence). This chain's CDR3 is CASSTPVGRQETQYF. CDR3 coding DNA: TGTGCCAGTAGCACGCCGGTCGGGAGACAAGAGACCCAGTACTTC.

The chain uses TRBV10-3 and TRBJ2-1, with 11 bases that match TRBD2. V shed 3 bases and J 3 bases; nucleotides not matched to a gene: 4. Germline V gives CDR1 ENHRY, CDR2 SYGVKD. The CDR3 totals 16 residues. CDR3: CAISDTSGGHYNEQFF. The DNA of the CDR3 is TGTGCCATCAGTGATACTAGCGGGGGCCACTACAATGAGCAGTTCTTC.

The CDR3, as DNA: TGTGCCAGCAGCGGGGGCCACACAGATACGCAGTATTTT. It codes for CASSGGHTDTQYF. The rearrangement links TRBV28 to TRBJ2-3; D tentatively reads TRBD1 or TRBD2 (6 bases each). The germline V gene has CDR1 MDHEN and CDR2 SYDVKM. V lost 6 bases and J 2 bases, leaving 9 bases between the germline ends. The CDR3 loop spans 13 amino acids.

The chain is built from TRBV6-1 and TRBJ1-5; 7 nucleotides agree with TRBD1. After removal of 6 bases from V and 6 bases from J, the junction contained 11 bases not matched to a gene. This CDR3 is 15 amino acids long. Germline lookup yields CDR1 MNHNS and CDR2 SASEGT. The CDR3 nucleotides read TGTGCCAGCAGAACAAACAGGGGAACCAGTCAGCCCCAGCATTTT. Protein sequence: CASRTNRGTSQPQHF.